This TCR beta chain derives from a study of beta chain features in type 1 diabetes. Study-wide results and limits: For TCRB rearrangement, an influence of HLA type remained unresolved here. Across all four CD4+ subsets, people with type 1 diabetes showed modestly shorter TCRB CDR3s.

On this clone: The target antigen is unknown.

Researchers reported sorting CD4+ naive, central memory, regulatory and stem cell-like memory cells via CD45RO/CCR7/CD25/CD127/CD95/CD27. Without exception, sorted populations had purity beyond 95%. Per germline, CDR1 LNHNV and CDR2 YYDKDF (reference sequence). This CDR3 spans 14 amino acids. Trimming stripped 1 base from V and 7 bases from J, with 10 bases between. Investigators reverse transcribed all isolated RNA, so they sequenced expressed TCRB transcripts. The protocol was immunoSEQ multiplex PCR, while the TCRdb copy is restricted to in-frame clones and leaves out a portion. This sample has under 400,000 clones, with roughly 13% found just once.

Sequenced material: naive CD4+ T cells from blood. The chain joins TRBV15 to TRBJ1-4; D ambiguous. The TCR sequence derives from a man aged 18 to 30 in good health. CDR3 sequence reads: CATSRGGGIEKLFF. In DNA form, the CDR3 reads TGTGCCACCAGCAGAGGGGGAGGGATTGAAAAACTGTTTTTT.